The clone carrying this T cell receptor beta chain was detected a few times. Its specificity is not known. The sample originates from a study of T-cell reconstitution after alpha-beta-depleted transplantation in children. Unique molecular identifiers were incorporated when the TCRbeta library was constructed. TCRdb ran MiXCR on the PCR reads and lists one entry per CDR3 protein. The sample lists about 980,000 distinct CDR3 sequences, about 31% occurring once. Study-wide findings and caveats: One year post-transplant, T-cell counts and diversity were largely derived from T cells produced anew. Reportedly, alpha-beta T cells present about two months post-transplant originated from several hundred expanded clones of graft origin. It was surviving recipient T cells and thymic progenitors that gave some patients high TCRbeta diversity at day 60.

Sample: PBMCs, mostly from graft donor cells, taken 360 days after TCRalphabeta/CD19-depleted stem cell transplant. This sequence was found in a boy less than two years old who had a stem cell transplant for SCID, so the T cells may come from the graft donor.

CDR3 in amino acids: CASSAGTPNSPLHF. The CDR3 DNA reads as TGCGCCAGCAGCGCCGGGACACCTAATTCACCCCTCCACTTT. The gene calls are TRBV5-1 and TRBJ1-6; TRBD1 might be the D (6 bases). Trimming cost V 4 bases and J 6 bases, with 11 bases left between them. Germline-derived CDR1 and CDR2 are SGHRS and YFSETQ. CDR3 length equals 14 residues.